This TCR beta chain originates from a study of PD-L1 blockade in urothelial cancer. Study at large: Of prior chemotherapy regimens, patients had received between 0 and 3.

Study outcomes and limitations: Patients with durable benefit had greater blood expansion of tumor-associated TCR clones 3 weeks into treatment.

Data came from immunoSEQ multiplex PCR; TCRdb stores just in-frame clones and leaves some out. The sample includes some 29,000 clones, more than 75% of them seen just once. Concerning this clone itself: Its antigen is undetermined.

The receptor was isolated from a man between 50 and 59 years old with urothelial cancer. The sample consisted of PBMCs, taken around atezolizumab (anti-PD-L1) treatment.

The CDR3 is CASSSGLAGDSYNEQFF. The CDR3 region has the DNA TGTGCCAGCAGCTCCGGACTAGCGGGGGATTCCTACAATGAGCAGTTCTTC. The chain employs TRBV13 and TRBJ2-1; 13 bases line up with TRBD2. The CDR3 runs 17 residues. The junction had 4 bases not matched to a gene; V was cut back by 4 bases and J by 1 base. The germline gives CDR1 PRHDT, CDR2 FYEKMQ (reference sequence).